This TCR beta chain originates from a study of T cells expressing NK-cell markers (dated by TCRdb to about 2020). Regarding the study in general: Fewer than ten donors provided sorted CD3+CD56+NKG2C+, CD3+CD56+NKG2C- and CD3+CD56-NKG2C+ T-cell subsets, whose TCR beta-chain repertoires were profiled. Seven of the eight sequenced donors were HCMV-seropositive and one was HCMV-seronegative. All eight donors whose samples were sequenced were randomly selected healthy volunteers, three of them men and five women. The libraries were sequenced on Illumina HiSeq 2000/2500, MiSeq or NextSeq, producing 2 x 150 bp reads. The paper's findings and limits, for the study overall: Those dominant clonotypes were again the most abundant among CD3+CD56-NKG2C+ cells in a few donors, at roughly 25-65%. Whether the expanded NKG2C-expressing T cell clones were specific for HCMV antigens remained unclear. In 6 or 7 donors, the dominant CD3+CD56+NKG2C+ clonotypes ranked among the top 10 CD8+ clonotypes, making up roughly 1.0-8% of CD8+ T cells.

To determine HCMV serostatus, a commercial ELISA kit was used to detect HCMV-specific IgG in serum. Peripheral blood mononuclear cells were isolated from blood by Ficoll density gradient centrifugation. Spanning cysteine to phenylalanine, the CDR3 consists of 14 amino acids. The protein alone is recorded here. The germline V gene supplies CDR1 KGHDR and CDR2 SFDVKD. Regarding this clonotype: Which antigen it targets is not known.

TCRdb shows the sequencer as Illumina HiSeq 2000. TCR beta cDNA libraries were made by 5'RACE template switching that added a universal primer site and unique molecular identifiers. Synthesis of cDNA was primed from the TCR beta constant segment and was followed by two consecutive PCR amplification steps. In the paper's pipeline: MIGEC handled demultiplexing of the reads and grouping by UMI, while MiTCR was used to assemble and quantify clonotypes. To exclude erroneous sequences, any TCR cDNA sequence not supported by at least two reads was discarded. The tcR package was used for downstream repertoire analysis, and clonotypes were matched between fractions using CDR3 nucleotide sequence together with V segment. VDJmatch was used to annotate antigen specificity against VDJdb, with one amino acid substitution in CDR3 allowed. The reads went through TCRdb reprocessing, and each CDR3 protein sequence gets one entry with no DNA. TCRdb's processing, not the authors' own work, is the source of the V and J calls. This sample's records show some 280,000 distinct CDR3 sequences. 0.39% of the sample is in the top ten clones.

Sequenced: blood T cells: a sorted CD56 or NKG2C T cell subset, CD4+ or CD8+ T cells, or bulk PBMC T cells (not recorded which). The rearranged chain carries TRBV24-1 and TRBJ1-5; there is no DNA to check the TCRdb D call of TRBD1. This TCR derives from a man younger than 30 in good health. Donor details come from another sample of the same person, matched by shared clones. The CDR3: CATSRAGGNQPQHF.